These 27 T cell receptor beta chains were all obtained from the same sample, sequenced in a study of blood T cell repertoires in COVID-19. Measured with immunoSEQ multiplex PCR; TCRdb has only the in-frame clones, and not every one. The table shows about 160,000 clones, with around 75% occurring only once. The sample taken for sequencing was peripheral blood. These receptors came from a woman of 80 years or more with acute or convalescent COVID-19.

J is TRBJ1-2 and V is TRBV3-1 (or the pseudogene TRBV3-2); TRBD1 aligns across 7 bases. The trim removed 1 base at V and 8 bases at J, leaving 7 bases unmatched. Germline lookup yields CDR1 LGHDT and CDR2 YNNKEL (reference sequence). This CDR3 has 14 amino acids. The CDR3 protein is CASSQGGTAWGYTF. CDR3 DNA sequence: TGTGCCAGCAGCCAAGGGGGGACAGCCTGGGGCTACACCTTC.

J is TRBJ1-2 and V is TRBV19; 7 nucleotides line up with TRBD1. The V segment lost 5 bases and the J segment 4 bases; nucleotides outside the gene matches: 7. Germline assignment: CDR1 LNHDA and CDR2 SQIVND (reference sequence). The CDR3 is made up of 14 amino acids. The CDR3 sequence: CASSFRQGAYGYTF. The CDR3 region has the DNA TGTGCCAGTAGTTTTAGACAGGGCGCCTATGGCTACACCTTC.

The chain recombines TRBV23-1 with TRBJ1-5; D may be TRBD1 (6 bases). TRBV23-1 is placed among ORFs of uncertain function. CDR3 length: 15 residues. Trimming shortened V by 8 bases and J by 3 bases, and 17 bases separated the two germline ends. CDR3 sequence: CASPFPWGPNQPQHF. The CDR3 nucleotides read TGCGCCAGCCCCTTCCCCTGGGGGCCCAATCAGCCCCAGCATTTT.

This chain joins TRBV12-3 or TRBV12-4 and TRBJ2-7, with 8 bases that match TRBD1. The junction had 6 bases not matched to a gene; V was cut back by 4 bases and J by 7 bases. The CDR3 loop spans 13 amino acids. The CDR3 spells CASSYQTGVEQYF. DNA for the CDR3: TGTGCCAGCAGTTACCAGACAGGGGTTGAGCAGTACTTC.

Only a few counts were recorded for this clone. This chain joins TRBV7-2 and TRBJ2-3, with D unresolved. The length of the CDR3 is 13 residues. The germline V gene encodes CDR1 SGHTA and CDR2 FQGNSA. Trimming removed 5 bases from V and 8 bases from J, with 14 bases in between. The CDR3 sequence: CASSATRIGTQYF. Written as DNA, the CDR3 is TGTGCCAGCAGCGCAACGCGAATCGGTACGCAGTATTTT. The entire variable domain, with the rest obtained from reference TRBV7-2 and TRBJ2-3, is as follows: GAGVSQSPSNKVTEKGKDVELRCDPISGHTALYWYRQSLGQGLEFLIYFQGNSAPDKSGLPSDRFSAERTGGSVSTLTIQRTQQEDSAVYLCASSATRIGTQYFGPGTRLTVL.

The chain joins TRBV3-1 (or the pseudogene TRBV3-2) to TRBJ1-2; TRBD1 matches at 8 bases. J lost 4 bases, V lost 2 bases, and 6 bases had no gene match. Per germline, CDR1 LGHDT and CDR2 YNNKEL (reference sequence). The CDR3 runs 15 residues. The CDR3 loop reads CASSQFRTGSYGYTF. CDR3 in DNA: TGTGCCAGCAGCCAATTCCGGACAGGGTCCTATGGCTACACCTTC.

This chain joins TRBV5-4 and TRBJ1-6, with TRBD1 identical over 11 bases. J gave up 9 bases and V 3 bases, and 5 bases lay outside the gene matches. Germline assignment: CDR1 SGHNT and CDR2 YYREEE (reference sequence). This CDR3 comprises 15 residues. The CDR3 DNA sequence: TGTGCCAGCAGCTCCCGGGACAGGGGGTTTTCACCCCTCCACTTT. The encoded protein is CASSSRDRGFSPLHF.

This clone was seen a handful of times. CDR3 in amino acids: CASSSPRGRGRRVDIQYF. CDR3 in DNA: TGTGCCAGCAGCTCCCCTCGGGGCAGGGGGCGACGGGTTGACATTCAGTACTTC. This chain links TRBV7-8 with TRBJ2-4, with 8 bases that match TRBD1. The germline V gene encodes CDR1 SGHVS and CDR2 FQNEAQ. This CDR3 region has 18 residues. J was trimmed by 8 bases and V by 4 bases; bases with no gene match: 19.

This chain connects TRBV3-1 (or the pseudogene TRBV3-2) to TRBJ1-3; D remains unclear. V gave up 3 bases and J gave up 6 bases, with 15 bases separating them. Germline V gives CDR1 LGHDT, CDR2 YNNKEL (reference sequence). The CDR3 loop spans 15 amino acids. The CDR3 loop is CASSQGAGYANTIYF. Here the CDR3 DNA reads TGTGCCAGCAGCCAGGGTGCGGGATACGCAAACACCATATATTTT.

This clone has a handful of counts. The rearrangement joins TRBV19 to TRBJ1-1, with D uncertain. Per germline, CDR1 LNHDA and CDR2 SQIVND (reference sequence). The V and J ends lost 6 bases and 3 bases respectively, with 11 bases between them. The CDR3 sequence is 13 residues long. CDR3 amino acids: CASRAWGDTEAFF. In nucleotides, the CDR3 is TGTGCCAGTAGAGCGTGGGGAGACACTGAAGCTTTCTTT.

The chain couples TRBV19 to TRBJ2-7, with 7 bases identical to TRBD2. The germline V gene has CDR1 LNHDA and CDR2 SQIVND (reference sequence). The CDR3 spans 15 residues. J gave up 2 bases and V 6 bases, and 10 bases lay outside the gene matches. CDR3 in amino acids: CASRKVASGPYEQYF. The DNA for the CDR3 is TGTGCCAGTAGGAAAGTGGCTAGCGGCCCCTACGAGCAGTACTTC.

The table lists this clone with a few counts. This chain connects TRBV11-2 to TRBJ1-1, with 9 bases fitting TRBD1. Germline V gene data show CDR1 as SGHAT and CDR2 as FQNNGV. The CDR3 contains 16 residues. J gave up 5 bases and V 5 bases, and 12 bases lay outside the gene matches. The CDR3 loop reads CASSQNLGTGSTEAFF. The DNA of the CDR3 is TGTGCCAGCAGCCAAAACCTGGGGACAGGGAGTACTGAAGCTTTCTTT.

This chain links TRBV12-3 or TRBV12-4 with TRBJ1-4; D gene uncertain. The CDR3 totals 12 residues. Trimming shortened V by 3 bases and J by 8 bases, and 7 bases separated the two germline ends. CDR3 coding DNA: TGTGCCAGCAGTTTTCAGGTCGAAAAACTGTTTTTT. Protein sequence: CASSFQVEKLFF.

The chain employs TRBV4-1 and TRBJ1-5; TRBD1 aligns across 8 bases. CDR3 size: 14 residues. The V and J ends lost 8 bases and 3 bases, in that order; junction bases with no gene match: 6. Per germline, CDR1 MGHRA and CDR2 YSYEKL. This chain's CDR3 is CASRGQGPNQPQHF. The CDR3 DNA follows: TGCGCCAGCCGCGGACAGGGCCCCAATCAGCCCCAGCATTTT.

This clone was recorded a few times. The chain combines TRBV6-5 with TRBJ2-1, with 7 bases fitting TRBD1. CDR1 MNHEY and CDR2 SVGAGI come from the germline V gene. This CDR3 contains 14 residues. The V and J ends lost 6 bases and 8 bases, in that order; junction bases with no gene match: 10. In nucleotides, the CDR3 is TGTGCCAGCAGAGAGACAGGGAATCGGGATGAGCAGTTCTTC. It specifies CASRETGNRDEQFF.

The CDR3 sequence: CASSVGGGSTGELFF. CDR3 bases: TGTGCCAGCAGCGTAGGCGGGGGGTCGACCGGGGAGCTGTTTTTT. The gene calls are TRBV4-2 and TRBJ2-2; 8 nucleotides match TRBD2. V lost 5 bases, J lost 5 bases, and 7 bases stayed unmatched. This CDR3 has 15 residues. Germline V gives CDR1 LGHNA, CDR2 YNFKEQ.

V gene TRBV19 combines with J gene TRBJ1-2; the D is unclear. V was clipped by 0 bases and J by 0 bases, with 5 bases between them. Germline CDR1 and CDR2: LNHDA and SQIVND (reference sequence). CDR3 length: 14 residues. The CDR3 sequence: CASSIEAANYGYTF. In nucleotides, the CDR3 is TGTGCCAGTAGTATAGAGGCAGCTAACTATGGCTACACCTTC.

This rearrangement joins TRBV19 to TRBJ2-7; TRBD1 aligns across 8 bases. Germline lookup yields CDR1 LNHDA and CDR2 SQIVND (reference sequence). The junction had 4 bases not matched to a gene; V was cut back by 4 bases and J by 2 bases. The CDR3 loop spans 14 amino acids. The CDR3 loop is CASSRPGGPYEQYF. CDR3 in DNA: TGTGCCAGTAGTAGGCCAGGGGGCCCCTACGAGCAGTACTTC.

V is TRBV3-1 (or the pseudogene TRBV3-2) and J is TRBJ2-7, with TRBD2 matching 11 bases. Per germline, CDR1 LGHDT and CDR2 YNNKEL (reference sequence). Unmatched junction bases numbered 5, after V lost 0 bases and J lost 7 bases. This CDR3 has 15 residues. The CDR3 protein is CASSQDTSGRGEQYF. Written as DNA, the CDR3 is TGTGCCAGCAGCCAAGACACTAGCGGGAGAGGGGAGCAGTACTTC.

This rearrangement joins TRBV27 to TRBJ2-7, with TRBD1 identical over 10 bases. Germline V gene data show CDR1 as MNHEY and CDR2 as SMNVEV (reference sequence). The CDR3 is 17 amino acids. The J segment lost 0 bases and the V segment lost 2 bases, leaving 7 bases of the junction unmatched. The CDR3 DNA sequence: TGTGCCAGCAGTTTACGGGGGACAGGGGCCATCTCCTACGAGCAGTACTTC. Protein sequence: CASSLRGTGAISYEQYF.

This clone was counted only a few times. The chain couples TRBV20-1 to TRBJ1-1; no definite D call. CDR3 length: 11 residues. Germline V CDR1 and CDR2: DFQATT, SNEGSKA (reference sequence). Trimming took 6 bases from V and 10 from J, leaving 15 bases between them. This CDR3 reads CSAVDGGGAFF. CDR3 in DNA: TGCAGTGCCGTAGACGGTGGAGGAGCTTTCTTT.

This rearrangement joins TRBV18 to TRBJ2-2; 8 bases map to TRBD2. CDR3 length: 17 amino acids. The ends lost 3 bases at V and 2 bases at J; junction bases unmatched: 8. Germline V gene sequence: CDR1 KGHSH, CDR2 LQKENI. CDR3 nucleotide sequence: TGTGCCAGCTCACCCCAAGCGGGAGTCTCCAACACCGGGGAGCTGTTTTTT. It specifies CASSPQAGVSNTGELFF.

The chain has TRBV6-5 and TRBJ2-7; 8 bases are shared with TRBD2. V shed 6 bases, J shed 5 bases, and the junction held 6 bases outside the gene matches. In germline, CDR1 is MNHEY, CDR2 SVGAGI. CDR3 length: 13 amino acids. The CDR3 DNA is TGTGCCAGCAGAAAGGGACTAGTCGACGAGCAGTACTTC. Its translation is CASRKGLVDEQYF.

The V gene is TRBV28, the J gene TRBJ1-5, with a tentative D call TRBD1 (5 bases). V was clipped by 8 bases and J by 4 bases, with 9 bases between them. This CDR3 comprises 12 residues. CDR1 MDHEN and CDR2 SYDVKM come from the germline V gene. CDR3: CASSRDNQPQHF. CDR3 nucleotides: TGTGCCAGCTCCAGGGATAATCAGCCCCAGCATTTT. The complete variable domain, with remaining parts taken from reference TRBV28 and TRBJ1-5, reads DVKVTQSSRYLVKRTGEKVFLECVQDMDHENMFWYRQDPGLGLRLIYFSYDVKMKEKGDIPEGYSVSREKKERFSLILESASTNQTSMYLCASSRDNQPQHFGDGTRLSIL.

The V call is TRBV28, the J call TRBJ1-1, with D tentatively TRBD1 (5 bases). CDR1 and CDR2 (germline): MDHEN, SYDVKM. The length of the CDR3 is 13 residues. Trimming stripped 5 bases from V and 1 base from J, with 8 bases between. The CDR3 loop reads CASSADTNTEAFF. Written as DNA, the CDR3 is TGTGCCAGCAGTGCGGACACGAACACTGAAGCTTTCTTT. The whole variable domain, remainder taken from reference TRBV28 and TRBJ1-1, is DVKVTQSSRYLVKRTGEKVFLECVQDMDHENMFWYRQDPGLGLRLIYFSYDVKMKEKGDIPEGYSVSREKKERFSLILESASTNQTSMYLCASSADTNTEAFFGQGTRLTVV.

The chain employs TRBV30 and TRBJ2-3; 9 nucleotides line up with TRBD1. The V segment lost 4 bases and the J segment 6 bases; nucleotides outside the gene matches: 14. CDR3 length equals 16 residues. Germline CDR1 reads GTSNPN; CDR2 reads SVGIG (reference sequence). The CDR3 DNA follows: TGTGCCTGGAAGAACAACGACAGGGGGAGTAGGGATACGCAGTATTTT. Protein: CAWKNNDRGSRDTQYF.

This clone turned up a few times. The CDR3 DNA follows: TGTGCCAGCTCACCGGGGACAGGGGGCGGCTACGAGCAGTACTTC. Its translation is CASSPGTGGGYEQYF. The chain links TRBV18 to TRBJ2-7; TRBD1 aligns across 12 bases. Germline CDR1 and CDR2: KGHSH and LQKENI. This CDR3 has 15 residues. Unmatched junction bases numbered 3, after V lost 3 bases and J lost 3 bases.